This passage covers 26 T cell receptor beta chains from one sample sequenced in a study of neurological immune-mediated disorders. A single record per CDR3 protein comes from TCRdb applying MiXCR to the 5' RACE reads. The table lists about 44,000 distinct CDR3 sequences, roughly a fifth of them singletons, with roughly 4% in the top ten. Documented time point: technical triplicate 3. Sequencing input: PBMCs. The receptors stem from a man aged 60 to 75 with HTLV-1-associated myelopathy (HAM/TSP).

The sample holds many counts of this clonotype. The chain carries TRBV10-3 and TRBJ2-2, with D perhaps matching TRBD1 or TRBD2 (6 bases each). V was cut by 6 bases and J by 5 bases, with 10 bases left in between. Germline values: CDR1 ENHRY, CDR2 SYGVKD. The CDR3 has 13 residues. The CDR3 region has the DNA TGTGCCATCAGCGGGGGCCAAACCGGGGAGCTGTTTTTT. Encoded protein: CAISGGQTGELFF.

In its sample, this clonotype was seen many times. This chain connects TRBV24-1 to TRBJ2-6; D possibly corresponds to TRBD2 (5 bases). V lost 3 bases, J lost 1 base, and 18 bases lay in between. CDR1 and CDR2 from the germline V gene are KGHDR and SFDVKD. The CDR3 extends over 19 amino acids. This CDR3 reads CATSDLWTDPGSGANVLTF. In nucleotides, the CDR3 is TGTGCCACCAGTGATCTCTGGACGGACCCGGGATCTGGGGCCAACGTCCTGACTTTC.

This clonotype was detected many times. This chain connects TRBV28 to TRBJ2-1; 10 bases fit TRBD2. This CDR3 is 18 amino acids long. V was clipped by 6 bases and J by 7 bases; unmatched bases: 18. Germline values: CDR1 MDHEN, CDR2 SYDVKM. CDR3 coding DNA: TGTGCCAGCAGCCATCTTCGGACTAGCGGAGGAGATACGAATGAGCAGTTCTTC. Its protein is CASSHLRTSGGDTNEQFF. Combining the CDR3 with reference TRBV28 and TRBJ2-1 gives the whole variable domain DVKVTQSSRYLVKRTGEKVFLECVQDMDHENMFWYRQDPGLGLRLIYFSYDVKMKEKGDIPEGYSVSREKKERFSLILESASTNQTSMYLCASSHLRTSGGDTNEQFFGPGTRLTVL.

This clonotype was seen at least ten times. CDR3 bases: TGCAGTGCTAGAGATCGGGGGGGGACAGGGACATACAATGAGCAGTTCTTC. Translation gives CSARDRGGTGTYNEQFF. The chain employs TRBV20-1 and TRBJ2-1; the D gene is possibly TRBD1 (9 bases). V shed 0 bases and J shed 4 bases, with 19 bases lying between them. The CDR3 runs 17 residues. Per the germline V gene, CDR1 is DFQATT and CDR2 is SNEGSKA (reference sequence).

This clonotype showed up many times. The chain carries TRBV5-6 and TRBJ2-3; D assignment may be TRBD1 or TRBD2 (5 bases each). V was trimmed by 5 bases and J by 7 bases, leaving 26 bases between them. This CDR3 has 17 residues. CDR1 is SGHDT, CDR2 YYEEEE, per germline. The CDR3 spells CASSLSARDPTGNTQYF. As DNA, the CDR3 is TGTGCCAGCAGTTTATCTGCCCGGGACCCCACGGGGAATACGCAGTATTTT.

This clonotype was counted many times. The chain couples TRBV5-1 to TRBJ2-3; the D gene is possibly TRBD2 (5 bases). The V end lost 6 bases, the J end lost 2 bases, and 16 bases lay between the germline ends. The CDR3 has 15 amino acids. Germline-derived CDR1 and CDR2 are SGHRS and YFSETQ. CDR3 residues: CASTPGAVFTDTQYF. CDR3 bases: TGCGCCAGCACCCCCGGAGCGGTTTTCACAGATACGCAGTATTTT.

This clonotype was picked up many times. This chain uses TRBV12-3 or TRBV12-4 with TRBJ2-3, with 12 bases that match TRBD2. This CDR3 is 15 amino acids long. Losses at the gene ends were 5 bases for V and 4 bases for J; bases not matched to a gene: 4. The CDR3 loop is CASSPRLAGADTQYF. Written as DNA, the CDR3 is TGTGCCAGCAGTCCCCGACTAGCGGGGGCAGATACGCAGTATTTT.

The chain uses TRBV6-6 and TRBJ2-2, with a tentative D call TRBD1 (6 bases). CDR3 size: 12 residues. Trimming cost V 5 bases and J 8 bases, with 9 bases left between them. The germline gives CDR1 MNHNY, CDR2 SVGAGI (reference sequence). Here the CDR3 DNA reads TGTGCCAGCAGTGAGGGGACAGGGGAGCTGTTTTTT. It yields the protein CASSEGTGELFF.

This chain connects TRBV4-3 to TRBJ2-1; D gene ambiguous. Germline CDR1 and CDR2: LGHNA and YSLEER. V lost 4 bases and J lost 0, with 10 bases in between. The CDR3 is 15 residues long. CDR3 nucleotide sequence: TGCGCCAGCAGCCCCATTCCTAGCTCCTACAATGAGCAGTTCTTC. It codes for CASSPIPSSYNEQFF.

The table lists this clonotype with many counts. The chain uses TRBV9 and TRBJ1-5, with TRBD1 identical over 7 bases. The CDR3 is 15 residues long. Germline CDR1 reads SGDLS; CDR2 reads YYNGEE. The V segment lost 5 bases and the J segment 0 bases; nucleotides outside the gene matches: 5. The CDR3 loop is CASSRTGDSNQPQHF. The CDR3 DNA follows: TGTGCCAGCAGTAGAACAGGGGATAGCAATCAGCCCCAGCATTTT.

In this sample, this clonotype turned up many times. This chain uses TRBV5-5 with TRBJ2-2; D remains ambiguous. The CDR3 totals 14 residues. Germline assignment: CDR1 SGHKS and CDR2 YYEKEE (reference sequence). V was cut by 0 bases and J by 4 bases, with 7 bases left in between. The CDR3 DNA reads as TGTGCCAGCAGCTTGGATTGGGGCACCGGGGAGCTGTTTTTT. It translates to CASSLDWGTGELFF.

This clonotype was recorded many times. This chain links TRBV15 with TRBJ2-5; 8 nucleotides match TRBD2. Germline CDR1 reads LNHNV; CDR2 reads YYDKDF (reference sequence). The CDR3 loop spans 15 amino acids. Trimming took 0 bases from V and 4 from J; bases not matched to a gene: 4. Written as DNA, the CDR3 is TGTGCCACCAGCAGAGATCAAAGCGGGAGAGAGACCCAGTACTTC. Translated: CATSRDQSGRETQYF.

Many counts were recorded for this clonotype. The chain uses TRBV9 and TRBJ1-2; D unclear. Looked up from germline, CDR1 is SGDLS and CDR2 is YYNGEE. Trimming cost V 1 base and J 2 bases, with 15 bases left between them. The CDR3 has 16 residues. CDR3 nucleotides: TGTGCCAGCAGCGTAAACATGGGCCCGATCAACTATGGCTACACCTTC. Amino acid sequence: CASSVNMGPINYGYTF. Combining the CDR3 with reference TRBV9 and TRBJ1-2 gives the whole variable domain DSGVTQTPKHLITATGQRVTLRCSPRSGDLSVYWYQQSLDQGLQFLIQYYNGEERAKGNILERFSAQQFPDLHSELNLSSLELGDSALYFCASSVNMGPINYGYTFGSGTRLTVV.

This clonotype occurred many times. The V gene is TRBV5-1, the J gene TRBJ1-1; D is unclear. V lost 3 bases, J lost 4 bases, and 10 bases lay in between. Germline V gene data show CDR1 as SGHRS and CDR2 as YFSETQ. The CDR3 has 13 residues. This CDR3 reads CASSSYKGTEAFF. Here the CDR3 DNA reads TGCGCCAGCAGCTCTTACAAAGGCACTGAAGCTTTCTTT.

This clonotype was found many times. This rearrangement joins TRBV6-1 to TRBJ2-4, with TRBD1 matching 7 bases. The CDR3 has 15 amino acids. The V gene end was trimmed by 7 bases and the J gene end by 2 bases; junction bases not matched to a gene: 8. The germline gives CDR1 MNHNS, CDR2 SASEGT. The CDR3 sequence is CASTLTTGPKNIQYF. The CDR3 DNA follows: TGTGCCAGCACTTTAACGACAGGGCCCAAAAACATTCAGTACTTC.

This clonotype occurred many times. The chain is built from TRBV20-1 and TRBJ2-2, with D unresolved. V shed 5 bases and J shed 0 bases, with 10 bases lying between them. The CDR3 consists of 14 residues. Germline CDR1 is DFQATT and CDR2 is SNEGSKA (reference sequence). The CDR3 sequence is CSAARPSNTGELFF. As DNA, the CDR3 is TGCAGTGCTGCCCGACCCTCGAACACCGGGGAGCTGTTTTTT.

The sample holds many counts of this clonotype. The rearrangement uses TRBV7-9 and TRBJ1-1, with 9 positions matching TRBD1. Germline V gene sequence: CDR1 SEHNR, CDR2 FQNEAQ (reference sequence). V shed 2 bases and J 5 bases; nucleotides not matched to a gene: 6. The length of the CDR3 is 15 residues. The CDR3 DNA is TGTGCCAGCAGCTTAAACAGGGGGCTCGGGACTGAAGCTTTCTTT. Its protein product is CASSLNRGLGTEAFF.

In this sample, this clonotype turned up many times. The V gene is TRBV7-3, the J gene TRBJ2-1; 7 bases are a match to TRBD2. The ends lost 8 bases at V and 6 bases at J; junction bases unmatched: 10. The CDR3 is 14 amino acids. Looked up from germline, CDR1 is SGHTA and CDR2 is FQGTGA. This CDR3 is CASATGRGSNEQFF. The CDR3 DNA sequence: TGTGCCAGCGCAACGGGGCGCGGGAGCAATGAGCAGTTCTTC. Drawing the rest from reference TRBV7-3 and TRBJ2-1, the complete variable domain is GAGVSQTPSNKVTEKGKYVELRCDPISGHTALYWYRQSLGQGPEFLIYFQGTGAADDSGLPNDRFFAVRPEGSVSTLKIQRTERGDSAVYLCASATGRGSNEQFFGPGTRLTVL.

This clonotype was observed many times. J is TRBJ2-2 and V is TRBV7-9, with D possibly being TRBD2 (5 bases). Trimming pared 7 bases from V and 1 base from J, leaving 7 bases between. CDR1 and CDR2 (germline): SEHNR, FQNEAQ (reference sequence). This CDR3 comprises 13 residues. The CDR3 coding sequence is TGTGCCAGCACGAGCGGGAACACCGGGGAGCTGTTTTTT. Residues: CASTSGNTGELFF.

This clonotype was counted a few times. The chain is built from TRBV19 and TRBJ2-3; weak D call: TRBD2 (5 bases). This CDR3 has 15 residues. Trimming cost V 1 base and J 0 bases, with 8 bases left between them. CDR1 and CDR2 (germline): LNHDA, SQIVND (reference sequence). The CDR3 region has the DNA TGTGCCAGTAGTATAGGAGGGATCAGCACAGATACGCAGTATTTT. Translating it yields CASSIGGISTDTQYF.

This clonotype was observed a single time. The chain couples TRBV20-1 to TRBJ2-3, with D possibly TRBD1 on 5 matching bases. V was pared by 6 bases and J by 0 bases, with 13 bases between. Germline values: CDR1 DFQATT, CDR2 SNEGSKA (reference sequence). This CDR3 is built from 14 residues. The chain's CDR3 is CSARTRGSTDTQYF. DNA for the CDR3: TGCAGTGCAAGGACAAGGGGTAGCACAGATACGCAGTATTTT.

The V and J genes are TRBV5-5 and TRBJ2-2, with D perhaps TRBD2 (6 bases). The CDR3 runs 15 residues. Germline CDR1 and CDR2: SGHKS and YYEKEE (reference sequence). The V end was cut by 2 bases, the J end by 1 base, with 9 bases between. CDR3 sequence reads: CASSFGTLNTGELFF. The DNA for the CDR3 is TGTGCCAGCAGCTTTGGGACTTTGAACACCGGGGAGCTGTTTTTT.

This clonotype was detected ten times or more. The chain combines TRBV7-9 with TRBJ2-1; TRBD2 matches at 9 bases. The length of the CDR3 is 19 residues. CDR1 and CDR2 (germline): SEHNR, FQNEAQ (reference sequence). The trim removed 1 base at V and 0 bases at J, leaving 10 bases unmatched. CDR3 nucleotide sequence: TGTGCCAGCAGCTTAGGTGTTAGGGGCGGGAGGGCCTCCTACAATGAGCAGTTCTTC. It is translated as CASSLGVRGGRASYNEQFF.

This clonotype was detected many times. The V gene is TRBV18, the J gene TRBJ2-1; TRBD1 is a possible D gene (5 bases). The length of the CDR3 is 14 residues. V lost 3 bases, J lost 7 bases, and 13 bases lay in between. Germline V CDR1 and CDR2: KGHSH, LQKENI. This CDR3 reads CASSPPVRVNEQFF. The DNA of the CDR3 is TGTGCCAGCTCACCCCCCGTCAGGGTAAATGAGCAGTTCTTC.

V gene TRBV5-1 combines with J gene TRBJ1-1; possible D gene TRBD1, 5 bases. CDR3 length: 13 amino acids. CDR1 and CDR2 (germline): SGHRS, YFSETQ. V lost 0 bases to trimming and J lost 7 bases, with 10 bases between them. CDR3 nucleotides: TGCGCCAGCAGCTTGGCCACCCAGGGTGAAGCTTTCTTT. Translated: CASSLATQGEAFF. The full variable domain, in which reference TRBV5-1 and TRBJ1-1 provide the parts outside the CDR3, is KAGVTQTPRYLIKTRGQQVTLSCSPISGHRSVSWYQQTPGQGLQFLFEYFSETQRNKGNFPGRFSGRQFSNSRSEMNVSTLELGDSALYLCASSLATQGEAFFGQGTRLTVV.

This clonotype was observed at least ten times. The chain combines TRBV29-1 with TRBJ2-1, with 10 bases fitting TRBD1. CDR3 size: 15 residues. CDR1 is SQVTM, CDR2 ANQGSEA, per germline. The J segment lost 8 bases and the V segment lost 6 bases, leaving 13 bases of the junction unmatched. The CDR3 DNA follows: TGCAGCGTAGTTGCTGGCCGGGACAGGGGTCATGAGCAGTTCTTC. Its protein is CSVVAGRDRGHEQFF.